This T cell receptor (beta chain) was retrieved from a study of blood T cell repertoires in COVID-19. In the source study's methods: By means of reference gene primer amplification, nucleated cell counts were estimated. Some clones are missing from TCRdb's copy, which holds only in-frame ones; the method was immunoSEQ multiplex PCR. V and J calls and clone size follow that table, whereas D and trimming were derived from the DNA. The sample carries about 240,000 clones, 60% to 75% recorded once. V gave up 7 bases and J gave up 6 bases, with 16 bases separating them. The CDR3 is 14 residues long. The germline gives CDR1 MNHEY, CDR2 SVGAGI.

The V gene is TRBV6-5, the J gene TRBJ1-5, with D uncertain. The receptor comes from a woman aged 80 or over with acute or convalescent COVID-19. The sample consisted of peripheral blood. As DNA, the CDR3 is TGTGCCAGCACCAGTCCGGGGATGAGTCAGCCCCAGCATTTT. This encodes CASTSPGMSQPQHF.